Each of the 23 T cell receptor beta chains below was sequenced from the same sample in a study of T cells after yellow fever vaccination. TCRdb re-analysed the 5' RACE reads in MiXCR, keeping a single row per CDR3 protein. The data contain roughly 330,000 distinct CDR3 sequences, around 3.9% of them singletons. Sample: PBMCs, taken 5 days after the yellow fever booster vaccination. The source is a man aged 18-30 years who received the YFV17D yellow fever vaccine.

This clonotype was counted ten times or more. This rearrangement joins TRBV7-9 to TRBJ1-2; D may be TRBD1 (5 bases). The CDR3 runs 13 residues. The germline CDR1 and CDR2 sequences are SEHNR and FQNEAQ (reference sequence). V lost 8 bases and J lost 9, with 19 bases in between. The CDR3 nucleotides read TGTGCCAGCCAAGCGGGGTCAGGGAGGCGCTACACCTTC. Its translation is CASQAGSGRRYTF. The variable domain in full, with the rest retrieved from reference TRBV7-9 and TRBJ1-2, is DTGVSQNPRHKITKRGQNVTFRCDPISEHNRLYWYRQTLGQGPEFLTYFQNEAQLEKSRLLSDRFSAERPKGSFSTLEIQRTEQGDSAMYLCASQAGSGRRYTFGSGTRLTVV.

Only a few counts were recorded for this clonotype. This rearrangement joins TRBV6-5 to TRBJ2-1; 7 positions match TRBD1. The germline CDR1 and CDR2 sequences are MNHEY and SVGAGI. The CDR3 covers 15 residues. The V segment lost 6 bases and the J segment 5 bases; nucleotides outside the gene matches: 10. DNA of the CDR3: TGTGCCAGCAGCCTAAGGACAGGCAGCAACAATGAGCAGTTCTTC. Amino acids: CASSLRTGSNNEQFF.

This clonotype was detected a few times. The chain employs TRBV7-3 and TRBJ1-1; the D gene is possibly TRBD1 (6 bases). Trimming stripped 4 bases from V and 4 bases from J, with 16 bases between. Germline loops: CDR1 SGHTA, CDR2 FQGTGA. This CDR3 contains 15 residues. CDR3 region: CASSSMPGATTEAFF. The CDR3 DNA reads TGTGCCAGCAGCTCGATGCCAGGGGCTACCACTGAAGCTTTCTTT.

This clonotype was detected ten times or more. The chain couples TRBV7-3 to TRBJ2-7, with D perhaps matching TRBD1 (6 bases). This CDR3 spans 16 amino acids. Per germline, CDR1 SGHTA and CDR2 FQGTGA. V lost 2 bases and J lost 0, with 14 bases in between. The CDR3 spells CASSLLGQGSSYEQYF. The CDR3, as DNA: TGTGCCAGCAGCTTACTTGGGCAGGGGAGCTCCTACGAGCAGTACTTC.

The genes are TRBV5-5 and TRBJ2-7, with 7 bases aligning to TRBD1. CDR1 is SGHKS, CDR2 YYEKEE, per germline (reference sequence). The CDR3 is 13 amino acids. The junction had 4 bases not matched to a gene; V was cut back by 3 bases and J by 4 bases. The CDR3 loop reads CASSWGQMYEQYF. DNA of the CDR3: TGTGCCAGCAGCTGGGGACAGATGTACGAGCAGTACTTC.

The V call is TRBV15, the J call TRBJ1-2, with D unresolved. Between the trimmed V and J ends, which lost 0 bases and 2 bases, there was a span of 13 bases. The CDR3 sequence is 16 residues long. Per the germline V gene, CDR1 is LNHNV and CDR2 is YYDKDF (reference sequence). CDR3 DNA sequence: TGTGCCACCAGCAGAGACCGGGTTAAGAGCAACTATGGCTACACCTTC. Translation gives CATSRDRVKSNYGYTF. Full variable domain (rest looked up from reference TRBV15 and TRBJ1-2): DAMVIQNPRYQVTQFGKPVTLSCSQTLNHNVMYWYQQKSSQAPKLLFHYYDKDFNNEADTPDNFQSRRPNTSFCFLDIRSPGLGDTAMYLCATSRDRVKSNYGYTFGSGTRLTVV.

This clonotype was seen only a few times. As DNA, the CDR3 is TGTGCCAGCAGCGAAATTGGGGGGACAGGCCAACGCTCTGGAAACACCATATATTTT. This encodes CASSEIGGTGQRSGNTIYF. J is TRBJ1-3 and V is TRBV7-9, with 8 bases matching TRBD1. Germline lookup yields CDR1 SEHNR and CDR2 FQNEAQ (reference sequence). This CDR3 region has 19 residues. Trimming at V came to 5 bases and at J to 0 bases, leaving 15 bases not matched to a gene. The whole variable domain, remainder taken from reference TRBV7-9 and TRBJ1-3, is DTGVSQNPRHKITKRGQNVTFRCDPISEHNRLYWYRQTLGQGPEFLTYFQNEAQLEKSRLLSDRFSAERPKGSFSTLEIQRTEQGDSAMYLCASSEIGGTGQRSGNTIYFGEGSWLTVV.

This chain connects TRBV4-3 to TRBJ2-7; 8 positions agree with TRBD2. Trimming cost V 0 bases and J 2 bases; bases outside gene matches: 3. Germline V lookup: CDR1 LGHNA, CDR2 YSLEER. The CDR3 covers 15 residues. Written as DNA, the CDR3 is TGCGCCAGCAGCCAAGATGCGGGGGGCGCCTACGAGCAGTACGTC. As protein: CASSQDAGGAYEQYV.

This clonotype was recorded a few times. J is TRBJ2-5 and V is TRBV4-1, with 7 bases that match TRBD2. V was pared by 4 bases and J by 0 bases, with 8 bases of the junction left unmatched. There are 16 residues in the CDR3. Per the germline V gene, CDR1 is MGHRA and CDR2 is YSYEKL. The CDR3 region has the DNA TGCGCCAGCAGCCCCGGGACTACCGTGTACCAAGAGACCCAGTACTTC. Translating it yields CASSPGTTVYQETQYF.

The chain links TRBV4-3 to TRBJ1-1; D is undetermined. The CDR3 runs 12 residues. Germline V gene lookup returns CDR1 LGHNA and CDR2 YSLEER. V gave up 1 base and J gave up 7 bases, with 7 bases separating them. The CDR3 loop reads CASSQAGFEAFF. CDR3 in DNA: TGCGCCAGCAGCCAAGCCGGGTTTGAAGCTTTCTTT.

This clonotype was recorded at least ten times. The rearrangement uses TRBV6-2 or TRBV6-3 and TRBJ2-3; no clear D gene. V gave up 0 bases and J gave up 6 bases, with 7 bases separating them. Germline lookup yields CDR1 MNHEY and CDR2 SVGEGT. There are 13 residues in the CDR3. Here the CDR3 reads CASSYSAGDTQYF. Written as DNA, the CDR3 is TGTGCCAGCAGTTACTCGGCCGGGGATACGCAGTATTTT.

The CDR3 loop is CASSDRQGMNTEAFF. In DNA form, the CDR3 reads TGTGCCAGCTCAGATAGACAGGGGATGAACACTGAAGCTTTCTTT. The chain couples TRBV18 to TRBJ1-1; 8 bases fit TRBD1. The CDR3 covers 15 residues. V trimming: 5 bases; J trimming: 0 bases; junction bases outside the gene matches: 5. The germline gives CDR1 KGHSH, CDR2 LQKENI.

At least ten counts were recorded for this clonotype. Relative to the germline gene, one junction end is altered; a read error may explain this. The V gene is TRBV5-1, the J gene TRBJ1-5, with D uncertain. In germline, CDR1 is SGHRS, CDR2 YFSETQ. The CDR3 contains 13 residues. The CDR3 here is CASSSGRDQPQHF. In nucleotides, the CDR3 is TGTGCCAGCAGTTCAGGTCGGGATCAGCCCCAGCATTTT.

At least ten counts were recorded for this clonotype. This sequence joins TRBV5-1 and TRBJ2-2, with 7 bases that match TRBD1. The CDR3 has 15 residues. J was trimmed by 7 bases and V by 3 bases; bases with no gene match: 9. Germline CDR1 and CDR2: SGHRS and YFSETQ. CDR3 sequence: CASSSTAGGDGELFF. The CDR3 DNA reads as TGCGCCAGCAGCTCGACGGCAGGGGGTGACGGGGAGCTGTTTTTT.

V usage is TRBV5-1 and J usage is TRBJ1-1; perhaps TRBD1 as D (5 bases). V was cut by 4 bases and J by 6 bases, with 16 bases left in between. This CDR3 region has 14 residues. From germline, CDR1 is SGHRS and CDR2 YFSETQ. The CDR3 bases are TGCGCCAGCAGCCCCCCCGGGGGGTACTCTGAAGCTTTCTTT. Amino acid sequence: CASSPPGGYSEAFF.

This clonotype was counted ten times or more. The J gene is TRBJ1-2, the V gene TRBV6-1; weak D call: TRBD1 (5 bases). Germline CDR1 and CDR2: MNHNS and SASEGT. Deletions cut 4 bases from V and 5 bases from J, with 11 bases between. The length of the CDR3 is 13 residues. CDR3 sequence reads: CASSARDGYGYTF. DNA for the CDR3: TGTGCCAGCAGTGCCAGGGACGGATATGGCTACACCTTC.

Many counts were recorded for this clonotype. The junction and the germline gene differ at one end; a read error may be behind it. V usage is TRBV12-3 or TRBV12-4 and J usage is TRBJ2-1; D may match TRBD1 or TRBD2 (5 bases each). CDR3 size: 15 residues. CDR3 residues: CASSLGVSSYNEQFF. The DNA of the CDR3 is TGCGCCAGCAGCTTGGGGGTGAGCTCCTACAATGAGCAGTTCTTC.

The chain uses TRBV9 and TRBJ1-2; D perhaps matches TRBD1 (5 bases). Trimming cost V 4 bases and J 5 bases, with 15 bases left between them. The CDR3 totals 14 residues. CDR1 and CDR2 from the germline V gene are SGDLS and YYNGEE. The CDR3 bases are TGTGCCAGCAGCCCTGGTGCAGGGCAATATGGCTACACCTTC. Translating gives CASSPGAGQYGYTF. Filled out from reference TRBV9 and TRBJ1-2, the complete variable domain reads DSGVTQTPKHLITATGQRVTLRCSPRSGDLSVYWYQQSLDQGLQFLIQYYNGEERAKGNILERFSAQQFPDLHSELNLSSLELGDSALYFCASSPGAGQYGYTFGSGTRLTVV.

The V gene is TRBV5-1, the J gene TRBJ2-1, with 10 bases identical to TRBD1. The V segment lost 4 bases and the J segment 8 bases; nucleotides outside the gene matches: 6. The CDR3 has 14 amino acids. CDR1 SGHRS and CDR2 YFSETQ come from the germline V gene. The CDR3 DNA follows: TGCGCCAGCAGCCTGGGGACAGGGGAAGATGAGCAGTTCTTC. It encodes CASSLGTGEDEQFF.

This clonotype was recorded at least ten times. The chain is built from TRBV7-9 and TRBJ2-1; D ambiguous. From germline, CDR1 is SEHNR and CDR2 FQNEAQ (reference sequence). Trimming took off 6 bases at V and 10 bases at J, with 16 bases between the two ends. There are 13 residues in the CDR3. The DNA for the CDR3 is TGTGCCAGCAGTGTGGGGTTTTTGGTCGAGCAGTTCTTC. Amino acid sequence: CASSVGFLVEQFF.

This chain links TRBV7-3 with TRBJ2-1; a weak D match, TRBD1 (6 bases). Germline loops: CDR1 SGHTA, CDR2 FQGTGA. V lost 4 bases to trimming and J lost 5 bases, with 12 bases between them. The CDR3 is made up of 14 amino acids. The CDR3 nucleotides are TGTGCCAGCAGCTCAGGGGTCACCAACAATGAGCAGTTCTTC. Encoded protein: CASSSGVTNNEQFF.

V is TRBV6-2 or TRBV6-3 and J is TRBJ2-1; a possible D gene is TRBD2 (7 bases). This CDR3 is 15 amino acids long. V lost 7 bases and J lost 6, with 19 bases in between. Germline CDR1 reads MNHEY; CDR2 reads SVGEGT. CDR3: CASMRFRGASNEQFF. The CDR3 DNA follows: TGTGCCAGCATGAGGTTCCGGGGGGCGTCCAATGAGCAGTTCTTC.

The rearrangement links TRBV5-4 to TRBJ2-2, with no clear D. This CDR3 comprises 14 residues. Germline loops: CDR1 SGHNT, CDR2 YYREEE (reference sequence). Trimming stripped 2 bases from V and 5 bases from J, with 10 bases between. The CDR3: CASSFLGFTGELFF. The CDR3 region has the DNA TGTGCCAGCAGCTTCTTAGGGTTTACCGGGGAGCTGTTTTTT.